This T cell receptor beta chain was identified during a study of shared clonotypes between healthy human individuals. Findings and limits, study-wide: Unshared clonotypes carried lower generation probabilities than those common to all four donors.

For this clone: What it binds is unknown. Other nucleotide sequences from this sample produce the same CDR3.

V was trimmed by 0 bases and J by 3 bases, leaving 9 bases between them. Germline-derived CDR1 and CDR2 are MNHEY and SVGAGI. The CDR3 contains 15 residues. TCRdb keeps only in-frame clones here, not all; method: immunoSEQ multiplex PCR. The table lists about 1,500,000 clones, roughly 96% of them singletons. Input material: naive CD4+ T cells sorted from blood. The subset denotes: CD45RA+ positively selected. This clonotype was obtained from a man aged 25 to 40 in good health. The chain has TRBV6-5 and TRBJ1-5; possibly TRBD1 for D (6 bases). CDR3 DNA: TGTGCCAGCAGTTACTCAGGGGGGGTCAATCAGCCCCAGCATTTT. It specifies CASSYSGGVNQPQHF.